This T cell receptor (beta chain) emerged from a study of blood T cell repertoires in COVID-19. Using immunoSEQ multiplex PCR, the repertoire was profiled, and TCRdb retains in-frame clones only, with some absent. Of roughly 280,000 clones detected, roughly 90% appear once; the ten largest clones hold under 2.5%. The TCR comes from a woman in her sixties or seventies who had recovered from COVID-19. The sequencing sample was made of PBMCs or T cells enriched from blood (not recorded which).

CDR3 nucleotide sequence: TGTGCCAGCAGTCGGACGGGGAACAATCAGCCCCAGCATTTT. Its translation: CASSRTGNNQPQHF. J is TRBJ1-5 and V is TRBV2; D ambiguous. V dropped 5 bases and J dropped 3 bases, with 11 bases sitting between them. Germline values: CDR1 SNHLY, CDR2 FYNNEI. This CDR3 has 14 residues.